The rows below give T cell receptor beta chains drawn from one sample of a study of shared clonotypes between healthy human individuals. Clones were sequenced by immunoSEQ multiplex PCR, and TCRdb holds only the in-frame ones, with some missing. The sample holds about 1.1 million clones, around 78% seen once. The sample comprised memory CD4+ T cells from PBMCs. The receptors derive from a man aged 18 to 30 in good health. Some clones in this sample may be carry-over from other donors' samples. Both conserved end residues are trimmed from each CDR3. The D gene is left open where the match is weak. Clone sizes are given selectively: once, few, many, or a class where the clone is expanded.

clone size,D gene,J gene,V gene,CDR3 protein
NA,TRBD1,TRBJ1-1,TRBV4-1,ASSPTGTGRTEAF
few,NA,TRBJ1-2,TRBV7-3,ASSFPGNYGYT
NA,TRBD2,TRBJ2-7,TRBV7-9,ASSRRGTTDEQY
NA,NA,TRBJ2-7,TRBV6-1,ASSPSSSEQY
NA,NA,TRBJ1-3,TRBV7-8,ASSGNPGNTIY
few,NA,TRBJ1-1,TRBV10-2,ATEQATNTEAF
NA,NA,TRBJ2-1,TRBV19,ASRSVGAQYNEQF
NA,NA,TRBJ1-2,TRBV14,ASSRGPGTYGYT
NA,NA,TRBJ1-2,TRBV6-1,ASTRGFDYGYT
NA,NA,TRBJ2-7,TRBV4-2,ASSHSTIGTSYEQY